This T cell receptor (delta chain) was identified during a study of γδ T cells in repeated Plasmodium falciparum infection. Background on the study: Over about 640 days, donors received four mosquito-bite P. falciparum NF54 infections. Some Malian samples span acute malaria episodes; others come from no-transmission periods.

Points from the study as a whole: Repeated controlled infections reportedly drove waves of new clonotype selection in Vdelta2-negative, mostly Vdelta1+, gammadelta repertoires. Malian children's Vdelta2-negative repertoires appeared more expanded and less diverse than Australians'.

The CDR3 runs 15 residues. Germline V lookup: CDR1 GEAIGNYY, CDR2 EKD. Turning to this clone: The antigen is unknown. A read error likely explains why the TCRdb protein, taken from a much larger clone, differs from this DNA's translation at residue 12; the protein shown is translated from the DNA.

Vgamma9/Vdelta2+ and Vdelta2-negative gammadelta T cells were flow-sorted from PBMC for bulk sequencing. TCRdb re-called the multiplex PCR reads with CATT. The sample has some 100,000 delta-chain clones; more than 1.4% are singletons. The receptor comes from a pool of human donors (malaria-infected and uninfected, not separated). The specimen sequenced was gamma-delta T cells from blood. The chain joins TRDV2 to TRDJ1; D is perhaps TRDD3 (5 bases). Here the J gene was assigned by germline matching of the DNA, as TCRdb has none. The CDR3 DNA sequence: TGTGCCTGTGACCGGGGTACCCGAAACACCGATACACTCATCTTT. As protein: CACDRGTRNTDTLIF.